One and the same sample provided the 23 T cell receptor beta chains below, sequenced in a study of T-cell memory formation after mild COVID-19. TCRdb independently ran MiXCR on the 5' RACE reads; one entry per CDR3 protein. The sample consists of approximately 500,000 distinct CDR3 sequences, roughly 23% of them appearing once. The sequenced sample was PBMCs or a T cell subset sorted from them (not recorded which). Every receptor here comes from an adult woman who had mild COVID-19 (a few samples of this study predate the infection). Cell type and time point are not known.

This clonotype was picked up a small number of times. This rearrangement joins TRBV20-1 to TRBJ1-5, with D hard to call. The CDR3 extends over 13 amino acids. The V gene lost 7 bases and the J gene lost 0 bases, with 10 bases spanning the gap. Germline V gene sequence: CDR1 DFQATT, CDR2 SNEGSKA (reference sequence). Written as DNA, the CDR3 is TGCAGTGTTCAGGCGAATAGCAATCAGCCCCAGCATTTT. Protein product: CSVQANSNQPQHF.

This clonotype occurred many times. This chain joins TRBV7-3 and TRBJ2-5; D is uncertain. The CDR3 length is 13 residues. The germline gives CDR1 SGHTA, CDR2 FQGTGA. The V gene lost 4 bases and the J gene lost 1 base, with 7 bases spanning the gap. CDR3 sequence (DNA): TGTGCCAGCAGCTCCAGCCCCCAAGAGACCCAGTACTTC. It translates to CASSSSPQETQYF.

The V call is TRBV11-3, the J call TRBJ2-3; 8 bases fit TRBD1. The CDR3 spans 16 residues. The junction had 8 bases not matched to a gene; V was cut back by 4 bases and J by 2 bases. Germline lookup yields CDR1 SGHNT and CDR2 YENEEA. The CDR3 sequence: CASSSRPGQATDTQYF. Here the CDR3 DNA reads TGTGCCAGCAGCTCGAGGCCGGGACAGGCCACAGATACGCAGTATTTT.

The CDR3 loop is CASSKRQGNTEAFF. The CDR3, as DNA: TGTGCCAGCAGTAAACGACAGGGTAACACTGAAGCTTTCTTT. The chain is built from TRBV12-3 or TRBV12-4 and TRBJ1-1; TRBD1 aligns across 7 bases. The CDR3 is made up of 14 amino acids. The V and J ends lost 5 bases and 2 bases, in that order; junction bases with no gene match: 5.

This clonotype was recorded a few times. The CDR3 bases are TGTGCCAGCAGCCAAGAACGGGACAATCAGCCCCAGCATTTT. It is translated as CASSQERDNQPQHF. The rearrangement joins TRBV3-2 to TRBJ1-5; the tabulated D call, TRBD1, remains unverified against the DNA. TRBV3-2 is annotated as a pseudogene. This CDR3 has 14 amino acids.

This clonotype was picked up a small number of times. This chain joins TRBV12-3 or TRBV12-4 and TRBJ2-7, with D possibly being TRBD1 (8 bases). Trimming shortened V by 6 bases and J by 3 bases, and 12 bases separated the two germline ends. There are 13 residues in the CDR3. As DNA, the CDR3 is TGTGCCAGCAGCACAGGGGGGGACTACGAGCAGTACTTC. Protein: CASSTGGDYEQYF.

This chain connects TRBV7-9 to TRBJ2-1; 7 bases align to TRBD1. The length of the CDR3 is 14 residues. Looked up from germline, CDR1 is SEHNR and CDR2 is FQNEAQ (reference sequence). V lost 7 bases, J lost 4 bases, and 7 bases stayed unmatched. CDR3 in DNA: TGTGCCAGCACCATCCCAGGGGGTTACAATGAGCAGTTCTTC. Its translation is CASTIPGGYNEQFF.

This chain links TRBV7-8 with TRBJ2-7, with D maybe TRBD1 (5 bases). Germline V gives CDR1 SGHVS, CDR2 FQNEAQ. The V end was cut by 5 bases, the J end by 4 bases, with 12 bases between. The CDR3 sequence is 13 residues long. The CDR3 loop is CASSVKPGYEQYF. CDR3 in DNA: TGTGCCAGCAGCGTGAAGCCAGGGTACGAGCAGTACTTC.

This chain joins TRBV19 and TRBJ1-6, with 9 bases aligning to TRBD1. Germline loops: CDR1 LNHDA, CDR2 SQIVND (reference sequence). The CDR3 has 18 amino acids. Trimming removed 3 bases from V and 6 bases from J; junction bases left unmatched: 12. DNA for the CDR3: TGTGCCAGTAGTATGGCGATCCCGGGACAGGGTGGTAATTCACCCCTCCACTTT. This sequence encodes CASSMAIPGQGGNSPLHF. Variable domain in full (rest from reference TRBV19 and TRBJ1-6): DGGITQSPKYLFRKEGQNVTLSCEQNLNHDAMYWYRQDPGQGLRLIYYSQIVNDFQKGDIAEGYSVSREKKESFPLTVTSAQKNPTAFYLCASSMAIPGQGGNSPLHFGNGTRLTVT.

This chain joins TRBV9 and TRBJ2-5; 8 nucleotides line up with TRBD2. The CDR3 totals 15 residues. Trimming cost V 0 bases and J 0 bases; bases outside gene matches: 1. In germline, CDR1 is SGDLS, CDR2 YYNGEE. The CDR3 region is CASSVGGGYQETQYF. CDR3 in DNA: TGTGCCAGCAGCGTAGGCGGGGGGTACCAAGAGACCCAGTACTTC.

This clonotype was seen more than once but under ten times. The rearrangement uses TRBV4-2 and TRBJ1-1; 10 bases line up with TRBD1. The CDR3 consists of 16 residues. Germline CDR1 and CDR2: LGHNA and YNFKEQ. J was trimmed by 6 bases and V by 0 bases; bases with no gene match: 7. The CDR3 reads CASSQDDRDRGPEAFF. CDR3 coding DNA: TGTGCCAGCAGCCAAGATGACCGGGACAGGGGCCCTGAAGCTTTCTTT.

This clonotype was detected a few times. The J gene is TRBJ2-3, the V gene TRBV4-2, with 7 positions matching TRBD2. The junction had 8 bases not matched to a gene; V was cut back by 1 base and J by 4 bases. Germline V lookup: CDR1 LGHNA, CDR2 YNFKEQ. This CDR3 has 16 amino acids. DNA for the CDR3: TGTGCCAGCAGCCAAGTAGGTGGGAGGGTCGCAGATACGCAGTATTTT. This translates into CASSQVGGRVADTQYF.

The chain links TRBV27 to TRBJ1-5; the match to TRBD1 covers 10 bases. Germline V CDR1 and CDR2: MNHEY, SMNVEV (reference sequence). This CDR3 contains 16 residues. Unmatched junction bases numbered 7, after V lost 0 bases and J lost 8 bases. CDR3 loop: CASSLSGTGVRKPQHF. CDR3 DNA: TGTGCCAGCAGTTTATCAGGGACAGGGGTGAGGAAGCCCCAGCATTTT.

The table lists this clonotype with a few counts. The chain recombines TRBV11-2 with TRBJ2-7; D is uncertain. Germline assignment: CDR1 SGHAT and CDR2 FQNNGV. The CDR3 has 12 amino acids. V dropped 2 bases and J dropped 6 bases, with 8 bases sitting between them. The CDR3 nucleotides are TGTGCCAGCAGCTTATACACGCTCGAGCAGTACTTC. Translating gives CASSLYTLEQYF. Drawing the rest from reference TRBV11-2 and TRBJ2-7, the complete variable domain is EAGVAQSPRYKIIEKRQSVAFWCNPISGHATLYWYQQILGQGPKLLIQFQNNGVVDDSQLPKDRFSAERLKGVDSTLKIQPAKLEDSAVYLCASSLYTLEQYFGPGTRLTVT.

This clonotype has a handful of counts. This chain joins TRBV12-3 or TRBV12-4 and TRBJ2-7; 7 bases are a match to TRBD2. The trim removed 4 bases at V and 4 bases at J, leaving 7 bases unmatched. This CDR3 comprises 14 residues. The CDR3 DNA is TGTGCCAGCAGTTCCCAAGGGGAGGGTTACGAGCAGTACTTC. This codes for CASSSQGEGYEQYF.

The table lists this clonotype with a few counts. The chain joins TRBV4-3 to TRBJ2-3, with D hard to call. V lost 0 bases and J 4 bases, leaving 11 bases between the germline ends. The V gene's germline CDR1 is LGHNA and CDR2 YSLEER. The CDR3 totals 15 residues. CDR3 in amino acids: CASSQDAGVADTQYF. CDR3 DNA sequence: TGCGCCAGCAGCCAAGATGCTGGGGTTGCAGATACGCAGTATTTT.

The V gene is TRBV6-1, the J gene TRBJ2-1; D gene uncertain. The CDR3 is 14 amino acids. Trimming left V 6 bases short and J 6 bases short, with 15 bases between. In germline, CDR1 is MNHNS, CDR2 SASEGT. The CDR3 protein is CASSKESRANEQFF. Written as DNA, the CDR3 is TGTGCCAGCAGCAAGGAATCCCGGGCCAATGAGCAGTTCTTC.

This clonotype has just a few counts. CDR3 DNA: TGCAGTGCCCCGTTGGGACAGGGCTACGAGCAGTACTTC. Amino acids: CSAPLGQGYEQYF. This chain joins TRBV20-1 and TRBJ2-7; TRBD1 agrees at 9 bases. V shed 6 bases, J shed 3 bases, and the junction held 6 bases outside the gene matches. The CDR3 runs to 13 residues. CDR1 DFQATT and CDR2 SNEGSKA come from the germline V gene (reference sequence).

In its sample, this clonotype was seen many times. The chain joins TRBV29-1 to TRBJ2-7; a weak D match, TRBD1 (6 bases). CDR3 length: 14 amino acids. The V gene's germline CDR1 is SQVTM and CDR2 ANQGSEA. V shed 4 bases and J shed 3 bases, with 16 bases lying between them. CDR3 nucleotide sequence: TGCAGCGTTGCCCGGTCAGGGGTAAGCTACGAGCAGTACTTC. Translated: CSVARSGVSYEQYF.

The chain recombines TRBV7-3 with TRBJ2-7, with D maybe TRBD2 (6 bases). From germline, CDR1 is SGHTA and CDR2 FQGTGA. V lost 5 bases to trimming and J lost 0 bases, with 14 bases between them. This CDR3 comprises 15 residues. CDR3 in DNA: TGTGCCAGCAGCCCGACTAGAGGGAACTCCTACGAGCAGTACTTC. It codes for CASSPTRGNSYEQYF.

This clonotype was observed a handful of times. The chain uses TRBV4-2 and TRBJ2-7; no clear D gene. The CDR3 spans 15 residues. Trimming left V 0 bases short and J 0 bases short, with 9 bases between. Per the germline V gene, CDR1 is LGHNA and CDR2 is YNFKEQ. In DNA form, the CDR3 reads TGTGCCAGCAGCCAAGAGGAGAGTAGCTCCTACGAGCAGTACTTC. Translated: CASSQEESSSYEQYF.

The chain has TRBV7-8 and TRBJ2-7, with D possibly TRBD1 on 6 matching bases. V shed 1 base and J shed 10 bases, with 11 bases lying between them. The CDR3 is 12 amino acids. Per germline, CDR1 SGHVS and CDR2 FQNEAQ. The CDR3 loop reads CASSLGQGIQYF. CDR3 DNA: TGTGCCAGCAGCTTAGGCCAGGGGATACAGTACTTC.

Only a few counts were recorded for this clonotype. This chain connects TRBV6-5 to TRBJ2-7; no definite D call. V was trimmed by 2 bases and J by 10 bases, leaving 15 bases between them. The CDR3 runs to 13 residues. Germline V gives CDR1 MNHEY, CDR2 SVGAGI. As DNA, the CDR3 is TGTGCCAGCAGTTACGACCCCTATAGGGAACAGTACTTC. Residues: CASSYDPYREQYF.